The rows below give T cell receptor beta chains drawn from one sample of a study of blood T cells in healthy people across ages. TCRdb fed the 5' RACE reads into MiXCR, producing one record per CDR3 protein. Among approximately 2,000,000 distinct CDR3 sequences, around 40% were seen once, and the ten largest hold about 21%. The sequenced sample consisted of blood. These receptors were collected from a human donor in good health. Each CDR3 is given with its conserved first and last residue. The D gene is left open where the match is weak. Some rows have no size entry. The others give once, few or many, or a class for an expanded clone.

j_gene: TRBJ2-7; abundance: many; v_gene: TRBV11-2; d_gene: -; CDR3nt: TGTGCCAGCAGCTTAGACAGGGAAACCTACGAGCAGTACTTC; CDR3aa: CASSLDRETYEQYF
j_gene: TRBJ1-2; abundance: -; v_gene: TRBV3-1; d_gene: -; CDR3nt: TGTGCCAGCAGCCAAGACGGGGGGGACGGCTACACCTTC; CDR3aa: CASSQDGGDGYTF
j_gene: TRBJ1-2; abundance: -; v_gene: TRBV20-1; d_gene: -; CDR3nt: TGCAGTGCTAGAGATAGGGCATTTAACTATGGCTACACCTTC; CDR3aa: CSARDRAFNYGYTF
j_gene: TRBJ2-7; abundance: -; v_gene: TRBV4-3; d_gene: -; CDR3nt: TGCGCCAGCAGCCAAGGTTTCCCCTCCTACGAGCAGTACTTC; CDR3aa: CASSQGFPSYEQYF
j_gene: TRBJ2-6; abundance: once; v_gene: TRBV7-2; d_gene: -; CDR3nt: TGTGCCAGCAGCTTGACGACAGGCTCTGGGGCCAACGTCCTGACTTTC; CDR3aa: CASSLTTGSGANVLTF
j_gene: TRBJ2-3; abundance: -; v_gene: TRBV13; d_gene: TRBD2; CDR3nt: TGTGCCAGCTATTCAAAAACAGAGCTGCCGGCTAGCGGGGGGTTCACAGATACGCAGTATTTT; CDR3aa: CASYSKTELPASGGFTDTQYF
j_gene: TRBJ2-7; abundance: -; v_gene: TRBV29-1; d_gene: TRBD1; CDR3nt: TGCAGCGCTATTACGGGACAGAGCTCCTACGAGCAGTACTTC; CDR3aa: CSAITGQSSYEQYF
j_gene: TRBJ1-2; abundance: -; v_gene: TRBV24-1; d_gene: -; CDR3nt: TGTGCCACCAGTGACCCTGGACGGACCCCTTATGGCTACACCTTC; CDR3aa: CATSDPGRTPYGYTF
j_gene: TRBJ2-4; abundance: few; v_gene: TRBV6-2/TRBV6-3; d_gene: -; CDR3nt: TGTGCCAGCAGTCTTACAGGGTACGATGAGCAGTACTTC; CDR3aa: CASSLTGYDEQYF
j_gene: TRBJ2-1; abundance: -; v_gene: TRBV15; d_gene: TRBD1; CDR3nt: TGTGCCACCAGCACCCGGGACAGCGGCTACAATGAGCAGTTCTTC; CDR3aa: CATSTRDSGYNEQFF
j_gene: TRBJ1-6; abundance: -; v_gene: TRBV7-8; d_gene: -; CDR3nt: TGTGCCAGCAGCTCAAGGACCCTTTCACCCCTCCACTTT; CDR3aa: CASSSRTLSPLHF
j_gene: TRBJ1-6; abundance: -; v_gene: TRBV6-5; d_gene: -; CDR3nt: TGTGCCAGCAGGAAAGGTAGAAATTCACCCCTCCACTTT; CDR3aa: CASRKGRNSPLHF
j_gene: TRBJ2-7; abundance: -; v_gene: TRBV20-1; d_gene: -; CDR3nt: TGCAGTGCTAGTCCCCAAAAGGCAACCTACGAGCAGTACTTC; CDR3aa: CSASPQKATYEQYF
j_gene: TRBJ2-3; abundance: -; v_gene: TRBV5-4; d_gene: -; CDR3nt: TGTGCCAGCAGCTCGGAGATGGCGAGCACAGATACGCAGTATTTT; CDR3aa: CASSSEMASTDTQYF
j_gene: TRBJ2-7; abundance: -; v_gene: TRBV2; d_gene: -; CDR3nt: TGTGCCAGCAGTGAGTCAGGGGGGCCTTTCTACGAGCAGTACTTC; CDR3aa: CASSESGGPFYEQYF
j_gene: TRBJ2-7; abundance: few; v_gene: TRBV6-5; d_gene: -; CDR3nt: TGTGCCAGCACCGAGACAGGCAGCTACTCCTACGAGCAGTACTTC; CDR3aa: CASTETGSYSYEQYF
j_gene: TRBJ1-4; abundance: -; v_gene: TRBV7-9; d_gene: TRBD1; CDR3nt: TGTGCCAGCAGACCAGGGGGCGCGGATAATGAAAAACTGTTTTTT; CDR3aa: CASRPGGADNEKLFF
j_gene: TRBJ2-7; abundance: -; v_gene: TRBV5-1; d_gene: -; CDR3nt: TGCGCCAGCAGCTTGGGACTAGAGTTCGACGAGCAGTACTTC; CDR3aa: CASSLGLEFDEQYF
j_gene: TRBJ1-2; abundance: -; v_gene: TRBV7-3; d_gene: -; CDR3nt: TGTGCCAGCGACCGGTCTAACTATGGCTACACCTTC; CDR3aa: CASDRSNYGYTF
j_gene: TRBJ1-1; abundance: few; v_gene: TRBV7-9; d_gene: TRBD1; CDR3nt: TGTGCCAGCAGCTTAGAGGCAGGGGGCACTGAAGCTTTCTTT; CDR3aa: CASSLEAGGTEAFF
j_gene: TRBJ2-1; abundance: -; v_gene: TRBV5-1; d_gene: TRBD2; CDR3nt: TGCGCCAGCAGCCCCCCTACGCGGAGCGGGGTGGGGCAGTTCTTC; CDR3aa: CASSPPTRSGVGQFF
j_gene: TRBJ2-7; abundance: few; v_gene: TRBV27; d_gene: -; CDR3nt: TGTGCCAGCAGTTTGTTGGACACACCCTACGAGCAGTACTTC; CDR3aa: CASSLLDTPYEQYF
j_gene: TRBJ2-7; abundance: few; v_gene: TRBV29-1; d_gene: -; CDR3nt: TGCAGCGGGAGGACCTACTACGAGCAGTACTTC; CDR3aa: CSGRTYYEQYF
j_gene: TRBJ2-7; abundance: once; v_gene: TRBV7-8; d_gene: -; CDR3nt: TGTGCCAGCAGCGACCAGACAAGCTACGAGCAGTACTTC; CDR3aa: CASSDQTSYEQYF
j_gene: TRBJ1-2; abundance: -; v_gene: TRBV18; d_gene: -; CDR3nt: TGTGCCAGCTCACCAGAGGAGAACTATGGCTACACCTTC; CDR3aa: CASSPEENYGYTF
j_gene: TRBJ1-5; abundance: -; v_gene: TRBV6-1; d_gene: -; CDR3nt: TGTGCCAGCAGGAGGTCTGGGGCGGACTATAGCAATCAGCCCCAGCATTTT; CDR3aa: CASRRSGADYSNQPQHF
j_gene: TRBJ2-1; abundance: -; v_gene: TRBV7-7; d_gene: TRBD2; CDR3nt: TGTGCCAGCAGCTTAGTACGGTCCGGGGGGGAGCAGTTCTTC; CDR3aa: CASSLVRSGGEQFF
j_gene: TRBJ2-1; abundance: -; v_gene: TRBV10-3; d_gene: TRBD2; CDR3nt: TGTGCCATCAGTGAAGCGCGGGGGGGCGATGAGCAGTTCTTC; CDR3aa: CAISEARGGDEQFF
j_gene: TRBJ2-1; abundance: few; v_gene: TRBV20-1; d_gene: TRBD2; CDR3nt: TGCAGTGCTAGACCGAGGAGACTAGCGCCGGAAGATGAGCAGTTCTTC; CDR3aa: CSARPRRLAPEDEQFF
j_gene: TRBJ2-1; abundance: -; v_gene: TRBV6-6; d_gene: -; CDR3nt: TGTGCCAGCAGTTACTCGGGGGACCTGTACAATGAGCAGTTCTTC; CDR3aa: CASSYSGDLYNEQFF
j_gene: TRBJ1-2; abundance: -; v_gene: TRBV4-3; d_gene: -; CDR3nt: TGCGCCAGCAGCCAAGTGGTTACAGGACAGCATGGCTACACCTTC; CDR3aa: CASSQVVTGQHGYTF
j_gene: TRBJ1-1; abundance: -; v_gene: TRBV4-3; d_gene: -; CDR3nt: TGCGCCAGCAGCCAGCATATTGCAGCGAACACTGAAGCTTTCTTT; CDR3aa: CASSQHIAANTEAFF
j_gene: TRBJ1-2; abundance: -; v_gene: TRBV15; d_gene: -; CDR3nt: TGTGCCACCAGCAGAGGATCGGAGGCACACGTCCGTGGCTACACCTTC; CDR3aa: CATSRGSEAHVRGYTF
j_gene: TRBJ2-5; abundance: -; v_gene: TRBV29-1; d_gene: -; CDR3nt: TGCAGCGGGTGGTGGGGGACCCAGTACTTC; CDR3aa: CSGWWGTQYF
j_gene: TRBJ2-1; abundance: few; v_gene: TRBV27; d_gene: -; CDR3nt: TGTGCCAGCAGTTTCTTATTAAGGGGGCGGGGGGATGAGCAGTTCTTC; CDR3aa: CASSFLLRGRGDEQFF
j_gene: TRBJ1-1; abundance: -; v_gene: TRBV4-1; d_gene: -; CDR3nt: TGCGCCAGCAGCCATGGGGGTGTGGGGCGTACTGAAGCTTTCTTT; CDR3aa: CASSHGGVGRTEAFF
j_gene: TRBJ1-2; abundance: few; v_gene: TRBV29-1; d_gene: -; CDR3nt: TGCAGCTCTGGCGGGGTTAAAGGCTACACCTTC; CDR3aa: CSSGGVKGYTF
j_gene: TRBJ2-1; abundance: -; v_gene: TRBV5-1; d_gene: TRBD2; CDR3nt: TGCGCCAGCAGCACCGGACTAGCGGGGTCCTACAATGAGCAGTTCTTC; CDR3aa: CASSTGLAGSYNEQFF
j_gene: TRBJ2-3; abundance: -; v_gene: TRBV20-1; d_gene: -; CDR3nt: TGCAGTGCTAGAGAGGGGACTTCCCCTAGCACAGATACGCAGTATTTT; CDR3aa: CSAREGTSPSTDTQYF
j_gene: TRBJ1-6; abundance: -; v_gene: TRBV7-2; d_gene: -; CDR3nt: TGTGCCAGCAGCTCCGGGGATAATTCACCCCTCCACTTT; CDR3aa: CASSSGDNSPLHF
j_gene: TRBJ2-4; abundance: few; v_gene: TRBV12-3/TRBV12-4; d_gene: -; CDR3nt: TGTGCCAGCAGTTTTACCGGACCCATTCAGTACTTC; CDR3aa: CASSFTGPIQYF
j_gene: TRBJ2-5; abundance: few; v_gene: TRBV29-1; d_gene: -; CDR3nt: TGCAGCGTTGAGCGACAAGACCAAGAGACCCAGTACTTC; CDR3aa: CSVERQDQETQYF
j_gene: TRBJ2-7; abundance: -; v_gene: TRBV11-2; d_gene: -; CDR3nt: TGTGCCAGCAGCTTAGCAGGGGGGCGGACTTCCTCCACTTACGAGCAGTACTTC; CDR3aa: CASSLAGGRTSSTYEQYF
j_gene: TRBJ1-2; abundance: few; v_gene: TRBV7-2; d_gene: -; CDR3nt: TGTGCCAGCAGCTCTTACCAGGGTATGGGCTACACCTTC; CDR3aa: CASSSYQGMGYTF
j_gene: TRBJ2-1; abundance: once; v_gene: TRBV20-1; d_gene: TRBD2; CDR3nt: TGCAGTGCTGGTTTCGCTAGCGGGGAAAACTACAATGAGCAGTTCTTC; CDR3aa: CSAGFASGENYNEQFF
j_gene: TRBJ2-3; abundance: -; v_gene: TRBV6-1; d_gene: -; CDR3nt: TGTGCCAGCCATGAAGGGGGGGGACGGGCGATAGATACGCAGTATTTT; CDR3aa: CASHEGGGRAIDTQYF
j_gene: TRBJ2-5; abundance: once; v_gene: TRBV13; d_gene: TRBD1; CDR3nt: TGTGCCAGCAGCTCGGGGGACAGGGGGCACCAAGAGACCCAGTACTTC; CDR3aa: CASSSGDRGHQETQYF
j_gene: TRBJ2-6; abundance: few; v_gene: TRBV24-1; d_gene: -; CDR3nt: TGTGCCACCAGTGATTACGGAGCCTCTGGGGCCAACGTCCTGACTTTC; CDR3aa: CATSDYGASGANVLTF
j_gene: TRBJ1-2; abundance: -; v_gene: TRBV12-3/TRBV12-4; d_gene: -; CDR3nt: TGTGCCAGCAGTCTAGAGCAGGGCCGTAACTATGGCTACACCTTC; CDR3aa: CASSLEQGRNYGYTF
j_gene: TRBJ2-3; abundance: few; v_gene: TRBV12-3/TRBV12-4; d_gene: -; CDR3nt: TGTGCCAGCAGTTTCCTAGAAGGAGATACGCAGTATTTT; CDR3aa: CASSFLEGDTQYF
j_gene: TRBJ2-5; abundance: -; v_gene: TRBV12-3/TRBV12-4; d_gene: -; CDR3nt: TGTGCCAGCAGTTTAGGGTTCTCAGGCGAGACCCAGTACTTC; CDR3aa: CASSLGFSGETQYF
j_gene: TRBJ1-1; abundance: few; v_gene: TRBV13; d_gene: TRBD1; CDR3nt: TGTGCCAGCAGCTCGAGGACAGGGCCTATTTTCATGAACACTGAAGCTTTCTTT; CDR3aa: CASSSRTGPIFMNTEAFF
j_gene: TRBJ2-3; abundance: -; v_gene: TRBV6-6; d_gene: -; CDR3nt: TGTGCCAGCAGTTATGGGGCGGCCTTCACAGATACGCAGTATTTT; CDR3aa: CASSYGAAFTDTQYF
j_gene: TRBJ2-5; abundance: few; v_gene: TRBV11-2; d_gene: -; CDR3nt: TGTGCCAGCAGCCGAACCATCGGAGACAAAGAGACCCAGTACTTC; CDR3aa: CASSRTIGDKETQYF
j_gene: TRBJ1-1; abundance: few; v_gene: TRBV4-2; d_gene: TRBD1; CDR3nt: TGTGCCAGCACCAACCCGGGACAGCTGAACACTGAAGCTTTCTTT; CDR3aa: CASTNPGQLNTEAFF
j_gene: TRBJ2-1; abundance: few; v_gene: TRBV7-8; d_gene: -; CDR3nt: TGTGCCAGCAGCTTACGAAGAATCAGCGCGGCGACCAATGAGCAGTTCTTC; CDR3aa: CASSLRRISAATNEQFF
j_gene: TRBJ2-1; abundance: few; v_gene: TRBV9; d_gene: TRBD2; CDR3nt: TGTGCCAGCAGCACTACTAGCGGGGAGACTGAGCAGTTCTTC; CDR3aa: CASSTTSGETEQFF
j_gene: TRBJ1-1; abundance: -; v_gene: TRBV10-3; d_gene: TRBD1; CDR3nt: TGTGCCATCAAAGGACAGGGGAGGGGCACTGAAGCTTTCTTT; CDR3aa: CAIKGQGRGTEAFF
j_gene: TRBJ1-4; abundance: few; v_gene: TRBV29-1; d_gene: -; CDR3nt: TGCAGCGTTGAAGATCGAAGCAGAAATGAAAAACTGTTTTTT; CDR3aa: CSVEDRSRNEKLFF